This TCR beta chain emerged from a study of T cell responses to AZD1222 COVID-19 vaccine. Overall study findings and caveats: Clonal diversity may have been underestimated in mostly white British donors. Spike was spanned by vaccine-associated CD4 TCRs, which were dominant at 160-218 and 743-854. Seropositivity was recorded at baseline in only a handful of AZD1222 recipients. Spike-specific TCR depth and breadth grew after two AZD1222 doses.

Worth noting for this clone: Its target is unknown.

Germline CDR1 SGHAT, CDR2 FQNNGV. Trimming removed 2 bases from V and 8 bases from J; junction bases left unmatched: 6. This CDR3 is 15 amino acids long. Measured with immunoSEQ multiplex PCR; TCRdb has only the in-frame clones, and not every one. The sample includes over 150,000 clones, 85% to 95% seen only once; the top ten take 1.6%. The chain couples TRBV11-2 to TRBJ1-6; the match to TRBD1 covers 7 bases. The sequencing used peripheral blood, collected 28 days after the second AZD1222 dose. The sequence came from an adult who received the AZD1222 COVID-19 vaccine. For the CDR3, the DNA is TGTGCCAGCAGCTTAATAGGGCAGGGGGATTCACCCCTCCACTTT. Amino acid sequence: CASSLIGQGDSPLHF. The full variable domain, in which reference TRBV11-2 and TRBJ1-6 provide the parts outside the CDR3, is EAGVAQSPRYKIIEKRQSVAFWCNPISGHATLYWYQQILGQGPKLLIQFQNNGVVDDSQLPKDRFSAERLKGVDSTLKIQPAKLEDSAVYLCASSLIGQGDSPLHFGNGTRLTVT.